This TCR beta chain stems from a study of human T cells and chemical hapten exposure. Study-level background: Sensitizing treatment utilized 2% DPC over a roughly 2 cm by roughly 2 cm portion of upper inner arm skin. The study lasted around 24 weeks, and patients were dosed weekly with diphenylcyclopropenone on the scalp throughout.

In its sample, this clonotype was seen a few times. Antigen unknown. Study-wide results and caveats: TCRs at high frequency, those above 1 in 1000, did not change with DPC sensitization.

This CDR3 is 14 amino acids long. The V end lost 2 bases, the J end lost 10 bases, and 14 bases lay between the germline ends. Germline CDR1 is LNHDA and CDR2 is SQIVND (reference sequence). Time point defined: patch test 1, 2 weeks after DPC sensitization. The treatment is: therapeutic diphenylcyclopropenone sensitization with weekly scalp DPC. The library put unique molecular identifiers onto individual cDNA molecules. A single record per CDR3 protein comes from TCRdb applying MiXCR to the RACE reads. This table has tens of thousands of distinct CDR3 sequences, 10% appearing once. The J gene is TRBJ1-4, the V gene TRBV19; D possibly corresponds to TRBD1 (5 bases). The sequence was obtained from a man aged 40-55 years with alopecia areata. Some clones in this sample may be carry-over from other donors' samples. The specimen was whole blood, collected in connection with sensitization to the hapten diphenylcyclopropenone (DPC). CDR3 sequence reads: CASSIPGGAGKLFF. CDR3 DNA sequence: TGTGCCAGTAGTATACCCGGGGGTGCGGGAAAACTGTTTTTT.